This TCR beta chain was retrieved from a study of blood T cell repertoires in COVID-19. For the study at large: Whether acute or convalescent, the COVID-19 samples came from the United States, Italy and Spain. Sources were T cells, B-cell-depleted T cells, or PBMCs; the material itself was cDNA or gDNA.

Those enrolled in Seattle joined during active infection and were followed longitudinally afterward. This clone was seen just once. In the authors' workflow: Counts of nucleated cells, estimated from reference gene primer amplification, were obtained. TCRdb's copy holds only in-frame clones and misses some; the assay was immunoSEQ multiplex PCR. V and J calls and clone size are as listed in that table; D and trimming were resolved from the DNA. Of nearly 350,000 clones listed, approximately 91% are singletons. V shed 2 bases and J shed 5 bases, with 7 bases lying between them. Germline assignment: CDR1 SEHNR and CDR2 FQNEAQ (reference sequence). This CDR3 contains 13 residues.

The genes are TRBV7-9 and TRBJ2-1; D is unclear. Sequencing input: peripheral blood. The clonotype comes from a woman aged 65 to 85 with COVID-19, enrolled during active disease. Written as DNA, the CDR3 is TGTGCCAGCAGCTTATACGACAACAATGAGCAGTTCTTC. Amino acid sequence: CASSLYDNNEQFF.